These T cell receptor beta chains were read from a single sample in a study of brain metastases from non-small cell lung cancer. Profiled with immunoSEQ multiplex PCR; TCRdb holds only in-frame clones, not every one. The sample shows more than 3,000 clones, 85% to 90% of them seen only once. The sample consisted of primary lung tumor tissue. Every receptor here comes from a donor aged 40 or older with non-small cell lung cancer. The CDR3 runs from the conserved cysteine through the conserved F or W. The D gene is left open where the match is weak. Not every row has a clone size; where given, it reads once, few, many or a size class.

J | D | size | V | DNA | CDR3
TRBJ2-7 | TRBD1 | NA | TRBV27 | TGTGCCAGCAGCCCAGGGGGCTCCTATGAGCAGTACTTC | CASSPGGSYEQYF
TRBJ2-2 | NA | NA | TRBV27 | TGTGCCAGCAGTCCACGTTTCAGGAACACCAGGGAGCTGTTTTTT | CASSPRFRNTRELFF
TRBJ1-1 | NA | NA | TRBV5-6 | TGTGCCAGCAGCGTGGGTCAAGGGATTGAGGGCACTGAAGCTTTCTTT | CASSVGQGIEGTEAFF
TRBJ2-7 | TRBD1 | once | TRBV19 | TGTGCCAGTAGTCTCTCGGGACAGGTGGGAGGCTACGAGCAGTACTTC | CASSLSGQVGGYEQYF
TRBJ1-6 | NA | once | TRBV25-1 | TGTGCCAGCAGTGATCGGTCACCCCTCCACTTT | CASSDRSPLHF
TRBJ1-2 | NA | NA | TRBV10-1 | TGCGCCAGCAGTGAGTCGTCTAACTATGGCTACACCTTC | CASSESSNYGYTF
TRBJ1-1 | TRBD1 | NA | TRBV5-5 | TGTGCCAGCAGCTTGAAGACAGGGCCCACTGAAGCTTTCTTT | CASSLKTGPTEAFF
TRBJ1-5 | TRBD1 | NA | TRBV10-3 | TGTGCCATCAGCTTCGACAGGGCCCAGCCCCAGCATTTT | CAISFDRAQPQHF
TRBJ2-1 | NA | NA | TRBV24-1 | TGTGCCACCAGTGATTGGGGAGAGAATGAGCAGTTCTTC | CATSDWGENEQFF
TRBJ1-2 | NA | NA | TRBV7-2 | TGTGCCAGCAGCTCGCATTTAGGGACCGGCTACACCTTC | CASSSHLGTGYTF
TRBJ1-5 | TRBD1 | NA | TRBV18 | TGTGCCAGCTCGCTCGGACAGGCAAGCAATCAGCCCCAGCATTTT | CASSLGQASNQPQHF
TRBJ1-5 | NA | NA | TRBV15 | TGTGCCACCAGCAAAACAGGGAAGGGGCAGCCCCAGCATTTT | CATSKTGKGQPQHF
TRBJ2-7 | NA | NA | TRBV6-2/TRBV6-3 | TGTGCCAGCAGCTTCACCGGAGGGCCACACGAGCAGTACTTC | CASSFTGGPHEQYF
TRBJ1-3 | NA | NA | TRBV2 | TGTGCCTCTCAAGAGGGGCTGGGAAACACCATATATTTT | CASQEGLGNTIYF
TRBJ1-1 | NA | NA | TRBV19 | TGTGCCAGTAATATTCGAGGGGGGGCAACTGAAGCTTTCTTT | CASNIRGGATEAFF
TRBJ2-7 | NA | NA | TRBV20-1 | TGCAGTGCTAGATCCTATTACGAGCAGTACTTC | CSARSYYEQYF